This T cell receptor beta chain was captured in a study of blood T cells in healthy people across ages. The authors ran a second PCR of 7 to 11 cycles using a sample-barcoded 5' primer and a J-beta primer mix. Researchers report that each sample yielded at least 2.5 million CDR3-containing paired-end reads. MiXCR, applied by TCRdb to the 5' RACE reads, yields one record per CDR3 protein. The repertoire consists of hundreds of thousands of distinct CDR3 sequences, with roughly half occurring once and the leading ten covering around an eighth. Details on this clonotype: Its antigen is unidentified.

General observations from the study: Long-lived donors had more naive CD4+ cells and higher diversity than aged donors. Estimated diversity across one million T cells was deemed an underestimate. CMV status of donors was unknown, possibly confounding expanded clonotype changes.

Germline V lookup: CDR1 MNHEY, CDR2 SVGAGI. This CDR3 is built from 16 residues. The ends were cut back, 6 bases at V and 4 bases at J, with 20 bases in the middle. V is TRBV6-5 and J is TRBJ2-3, with TRBD2 as a possible D gene (6 bases). The sample was blood. The source of this sequence is a woman aged 80 or older in good health. DNA for the CDR3: TGTGCCAGCAGCCGCGGGACCGGCTCTAGCGCAGATACGCAGTATTTT. This translates into CASSRGTGSSADTQYF.